Following are 9 T cell receptor beta chains from one sample sequenced in a study of shared clonotypes between healthy human individuals. Libraries were prepared by immunoSEQ multiplex PCR; TCRdb keeps only in-frame clonotypes and omits some of them. The table records 450,000 to 500,000 clones, 81% of them present only once. Sequenced material: PBMCs. The receptors were sampled from a woman in her thirties or forties in good health. Some clones in this sample may be carry-over from other donors' samples.

The chain uses TRBV7-9 and TRBJ1-4; a possible D gene is TRBD1 (6 bases). Trimming pared 4 bases from V and 0 bases from J, leaving 15 bases between. Germline loops: CDR1 SEHNR, CDR2 FQNEAQ (reference sequence). CDR3 length: 17 amino acids. This CDR3 is CASSSTGSGSTNEKLFF. The CDR3 DNA reads as TGTGCCAGCAGCTCTACAGGGTCAGGGTCAACTAATGAAAAACTGTTTTTT. Drawing the rest from reference TRBV7-9 and TRBJ1-4, the complete variable domain is DTGVSQNPRHKITKRGQNVTFRCDPISEHNRLYWYRQTLGQGPEFLTYFQNEAQLEKSRLLSDRFSAERPKGSFSTLEIQRTEQGDSAMYLCASSSTGSGSTNEKLFFGSGTQLSVL.

V usage is TRBV29-1 and J usage is TRBJ2-1; D tentatively reads TRBD1 or TRBD2 (5 bases each). In germline, CDR1 is SQVTM, CDR2 ANQGSEA. The CDR3 extends over 15 amino acids. Between the trimmed V and J ends, which lost 1 base and 1 base, there was a span of 11 bases. This CDR3 is CSVEVGPISYNEQFF. CDR3 sequence (DNA): TGCAGCGTTGAAGTGGGACCTATATCCTACAATGAGCAGTTCTTC.

The chain links TRBV28 to TRBJ2-1, with D perhaps being TRBD1 or TRBD2 (5 bases each). V was trimmed by 8 bases and J by 1 base, leaving 15 bases between them. The CDR3 is made up of 15 amino acids. The germline V gene encodes CDR1 MDHEN and CDR2 SYDVKM. The CDR3 loop reads CASSTGRRSYNEQFF. Written as DNA, the CDR3 is TGTGCCAGCTCGACGGGGCGGAGGTCCTACAATGAGCAGTTCTTC.

The chain combines TRBV11-3 with TRBJ2-7, with D possibly matching TRBD2 (6 bases). Trimming took off 4 bases at V and 2 bases at J, with 12 bases between the two ends. The CDR3 has 14 amino acids. CDR1 is SGHNT, CDR2 YENEEA, per germline. The CDR3 DNA follows: TGTGCCAGCAGCTCGGGACTGGTTCCCTACGAGCAGTACTTC. It codes for CASSSGLVPYEQYF.

This chain links TRBV10-1 with TRBJ2-2, with 9 bases fitting TRBD2. The CDR3 runs 15 residues. Looked up from germline, CDR1 is WNHNN and CDR2 is SYGVQD (reference sequence). After removal of 6 bases from V and 5 bases from J, the junction contained 7 bases not matched to a gene. The CDR3 reads CASSLSGSRTGELFF. CDR3 nucleotide sequence: TGCGCCAGCAGCCTTAGCGGGAGTAGGACCGGGGAGCTGTTTTTT.

About this clone itself: The sample holds other DNA sequences that translate to the same CDR3. This chain joins TRBV2 and TRBJ1-2; TRBD1 matches 7 bases. Per the germline V gene, CDR1 is SNHLY and CDR2 is FYNNEI. Trimming at V came to 7 bases and at J to 6 bases, leaving 5 bases not matched to a gene. The CDR3 covers 12 residues. CDR3 amino acids: CASTRTGDGYTF. CDR3 in DNA: TGTGCCAGCACCCGGACAGGAGATGGCTACACCTTC.

This chain uses TRBV18 with TRBJ1-5; 8 positions match TRBD1. The CDR3 spans 19 residues. J was trimmed by 0 bases and V by 6 bases; bases with no gene match: 16. CDR1 and CDR2 (germline): KGHSH, LQKENI. The CDR3 region is CASSYSPGTGRYSNQPQHF. The CDR3 DNA sequence: TGTGCCAGCTCCTATAGCCCCGGGACAGGACGTTATAGCAATCAGCCCCAGCATTTT.

Details on this clone: A read error is the likely source, as a far larger clone sits one nucleotide away. Since no conserved phenylalanine or tryptophan closes the CDR3, a read error is the likely cause. The DNA is left out, because the CDR3 cannot be placed on it with certainty; the CDR3 is given as TCRdb lists it. The V gene is TRBV2, the J gene TRBJ1-4; TRBD1 is the table's D call, not checked against the DNA. Germline V gene data show CDR1 as SNHLY and CDR2 as FYNNEI. The CDR3 has 14 residues if both end residues are counted. The CDR3 spells CASSADTGTGERFS.

A single count supports this clone. The rearrangement joins TRBV6-1 to TRBJ2-1; D is perhaps TRBD1 or TRBD2 (5 bases each). The CDR3 consists of 13 residues. The V end was cut by 10 bases, the J end by 4 bases, with 14 bases between. Germline CDR1 MNHNS, CDR2 SASEGT. CDR3 nucleotide sequence: TGTGCCATGGGACCCACAGAATACAATGAGCAGTTCTTC. Protein sequence: CAMGPTEYNEQFF.